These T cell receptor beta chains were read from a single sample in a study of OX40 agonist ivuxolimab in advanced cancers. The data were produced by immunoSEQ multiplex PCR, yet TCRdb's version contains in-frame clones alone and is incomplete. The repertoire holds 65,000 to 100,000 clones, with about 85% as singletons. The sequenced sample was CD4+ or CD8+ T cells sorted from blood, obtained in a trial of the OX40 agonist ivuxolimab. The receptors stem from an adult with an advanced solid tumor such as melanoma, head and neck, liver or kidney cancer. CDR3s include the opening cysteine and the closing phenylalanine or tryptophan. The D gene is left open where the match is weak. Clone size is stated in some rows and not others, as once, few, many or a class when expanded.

CASSLVSGGTDTQYF,TGCGCCAGCAGCTTGGTGAGCGGGGGTACAGATACGCAGTATTTT,TRBV5-1,-,TRBD2,TRBJ2-3
CASRSTVNTQYF,TGTGCCAGCAGATCGACAGTCAATACGCAGTATTTT,TRBV6-1,-,-,TRBJ2-3
CASSPRDRAYEQYF,TGTGCCAGCAGCCCCCGGGACAGGGCCTACGAGCAGTACTTC,TRBV7-8,-,TRBD1,TRBJ2-7
CASGTDQETQYF,TGTGCCAGCGGGACGGACCAAGAGACCCAGTACTTC,TRBV2,few,-,TRBJ2-5
CASEAQNTGELFF,TGTGCCAGCGAGGCCCAGAACACCGGGGAGCTGTTTTTT,TRBV6-5,-,-,TRBJ2-2
CASGLANNEQFF,TGTGCCAGCGGCCTAGCGAACAATGAGCAGTTCTTC,TRBV28,medium-sized,-,TRBJ2-1
CASSLGRLAGEQFF,TGTGCCAGCAGCTTAGGGCGACTAGCAGGTGAGCAGTTCTTC,TRBV7-9,-,TRBD2,TRBJ2-1
CASSPGTSGKETQYF,TGCGCCAGCAGCCCCGGGACTAGCGGAAAAGAGACCCAGTACTTC,TRBV4-3,-,TRBD2,TRBJ2-5
CASSWQGQETQYF,TGTGCCAGCAGTTGGCAGGGCCAAGAGACCCAGTACTTC,TRBV6-5,-,-,TRBJ2-5
CASREGHPQETQYF,TGTGCCAGCAGGGAGGGCCACCCCCAAGAGACCCAGTACTTC,TRBV6-5,-,-,TRBJ2-5
CATATGSYEQYF,TGTGCCACCGCGACTGGCTCCTACGAGCAGTACTTC,TRBV6-1,-,-,TRBJ2-7
CASGQPYEQYF,TGTGCCAGCGGACAGCCTTACGAGCAGTACTTC,TRBV19,-,-,TRBJ2-7
CASSSSGDQPQHF,TGTGCCAGCAGCTCCTCAGGGGATCAGCCCCAGCATTTT,TRBV7-9,-,-,TRBJ1-5
CATSRDPTGAGNTIYF,TGTGCCACCAGCAGAGACCCGACAGGGGCTGGAAACACCATATATTTT,TRBV15,-,TRBD1,TRBJ1-3
CASSMWGTQETQYF,TGTGCCAGTAGTATGTGGGGAACCCAAGAGACCCAGTACTTC,TRBV19,-,-,TRBJ2-5
CASSVDALGHGNTIYF,TGTGCCAGCAGCGTAGACGCTTTGGGGCACGGAAACACCATATATTTT,TRBV9,once,-,TRBJ1-3
CASSQGIQQGKRAEAFF,TGCGCCAGCAGCCAGGGAATTCAACAGGGGAAGAGGGCTGAAGCTTTCTTT,TRBV4-1,once,TRBD1,TRBJ1-1
CASRRSLAGDEQYF,TGTGCCAGCAGGAGAAGTCTAGCGGGAGACGAGCAGTACTTC,TRBV6-1,-,TRBD2,TRBJ2-7
CASNEREGGNEQFF,TGTGCCAGCAACGAGCGGGAGGGGGGGAATGAGCAGTTCTTC,TRBV28,-,TRBD2,TRBJ2-1
CASSPTGVSYNEQFF,TGTGCCAGCAGTCCGACAGGGGTCTCCTACAATGAGCAGTTCTTC,TRBV9,few,TRBD1,TRBJ2-1
CAISDGTRGETQYF,TGTGCCATCAGTGACGGGACTCGGGGAGAGACCCAGTACTTC,TRBV10-3,-,-,TRBJ2-5
CAWSGANDRRIGYTF,TGTGCCTGGAGTGGCGCCAACGACAGGCGGATCGGCTACACCTTC,TRBV30,-,-,TRBJ1-2
CASSSRRQETQYF,TGTGCCAGCAGCTCTCGGAGGCAAGAGACCCAGTACTTC,TRBV11-3,-,-,TRBJ2-5
CASSLARSDTDTQYF,TGTGCCAGCAGCTTAGCGAGGAGTGACACAGATACGCAGTATTTT,TRBV11-3,-,-,TRBJ2-3
CASSSTDYTGELFF,TGTGCCAGCAGTTCCACGGATTACACCGGGGAGCTGTTTTTT,TRBV28,-,-,TRBJ2-2
CASSLFLNTEAFF,TGTGCCAGCAGCTTATTCCTGAACACTGAAGCTTTCTTT,TRBV7-2,-,-,TRBJ1-1
CASRGSGGQETQYF,TGTGCCAGCAGGGGGAGCGGGGGGCAAGAGACCCAGTACTTC,TRBV6-6,once,TRBD2,TRBJ2-5
CASSGDRGSYNEQFF,TGTGCCAGCAGCGGGGACCGCGGCTCCTACAATGAGCAGTTCTTC,TRBV2,-,-,TRBJ2-1
CASSFDEQPGELFF,TGTGCCAGCAGCTTCGACGAGCAGCCCGGGGAGCTGTTTTTT,TRBV7-9,-,-,TRBJ2-2
CASSLGRGLPYEQYF,TGTGCCAGCAGCTTAGGCAGGGGCCTCCCCTACGAGCAGTACTTC,TRBV11-2,-,-,TRBJ2-7
CASSSSGSSYNEQFF,TGCGCCAGCAGCTCCAGCGGGAGCTCCTACAATGAGCAGTTCTTC,TRBV5-1,-,TRBD2,TRBJ2-1
CASSLEGGSFEKLFF,TGCGCCAGCAGCTTGGAAGGGGGAAGTTTTGAAAAACTGTTTTTT,TRBV5-1,-,-,TRBJ1-4
CASSLYSGSGANTGELFF,TGTGCCAGCAGTTTGTATAGCGGGAGTGGGGCGAACACCGGGGAGCTGTTTTTT,TRBV27,-,TRBD2,TRBJ2-2
CASSPGGAGGDTQYF,TGTGCCAGCAGCCCCGGGGGAGCGGGAGGGGATACGCAGTATTTT,TRBV7-2,-,TRBD2,TRBJ2-3
CASSYQGGYTF,TGTGCCAGCAGTTACCAAGGTGGCTACACCTTC,TRBV6-6,-,-,TRBJ1-2
CASSRSTEGATEAFF,TGTGCCAGCTCACGATCTACGGAGGGGGCCACTGAAGCTTTCTTT,TRBV18,-,TRBD1,TRBJ1-1
CAISAQDRAYEQYF,TGTGCCATCAGTGCCCAGGACAGGGCCTACGAGCAGTACTTC,TRBV10-3,-,TRBD1,TRBJ2-7
CATVTGTGGGEQFF,TGTGCCACCGTAACCGGGACAGGGGGCGGTGAGCAGTTCTTC,TRBV28,-,TRBD1,TRBJ2-1
CASSQLRANGAYEQYF,TGCGCCAGCAGCCAACTCCGGGCCAACGGGGCGTACGAGCAGTACTTC,TRBV4-1,-,-,TRBJ2-7
CASSARRGNTEAFF,TGTGCCAGCAGTGCCCGCAGGGGGAACACTGAAGCTTTCTTT,TRBV27,-,-,TRBJ1-1
CASSLTGSLSGNTIYF,TGCGCCAGCAGCTTGACTGGGAGCCTTTCTGGAAACACCATATATTTT,TRBV5-1,-,-,TRBJ1-3
CASSPSGGGYTF,TGTGCCAGCAGCCCCAGCGGAGGTGGCTACACCTTC,TRBV7-9,once,-,TRBJ1-2
CAASDPNQPQHF,TGTGCCGCCTCGGACCCCAATCAGCCCCAGCATTTT,TRBV6-6,-,-,TRBJ1-5
CASSPRQADSEAFF,TGTGCCAGCTCCCCCCGACAGGCCGACAGTGAAGCTTTCTTT,TRBV18,-,-,TRBJ1-1
CASSLNGGRSTEAFF,TGTGCCAGCAGCTTAAACGGGGGACGGAGCACTGAAGCTTTCTTT,TRBV7-3,-,-,TRBJ1-1
CASSPDRAFYGYTF,TGTGCCAGCAGCCCGGACAGGGCCTTCTATGGCTACACCTTC,TRBV5-3,-,TRBD1,TRBJ1-2
CASSPEGGLEQYF,TGTGCCAGCAGCCCCGAGGGAGGGTTGGAGCAGTACTTC,TRBV7-2,few,TRBD2,TRBJ2-7
CASSLGGADTQYF,TGCGCCAGCAGCTTAGGGGGGGCAGATACGCAGTATTTT,TRBV5-1,-,-,TRBJ2-3
CASQEGLAGSSYNEQFF,TGTGCCAGCCAAGAGGGACTAGCGGGGAGCTCCTACAATGAGCAGTTCTTC,TRBV5-8,once,TRBD2,TRBJ2-1
CASSLSGVITGELFF,TGCGCCAGCAGCTTGTCCGGGGTAATCACCGGGGAGCTGTTTTTT,TRBV5-1,-,-,TRBJ2-2
CASSMTSGSYGTQYF,TGCGCCAGCAGCATGACTAGCGGGAGTTATGGTACGCAGTATTTT,TRBV5-1,few,TRBD2,TRBJ2-3
CSVAASGSLEQYF,TGCAGCGTTGCGGCTAGCGGGAGTCTGGAGCAGTACTTC,TRBV29-1,-,TRBD2,TRBJ2-7
CASRTQGWGGSGETQYF,TGTGCCAGCAGAACTCAAGGTTGGGGGGGCTCGGGGGAGACCCAGTACTTC,TRBV27,-,-,TRBJ2-5